This T cell receptor (beta chain) originates from a study of blood T cell repertoires in COVID-19. Looking at the study overall: From the United States, Italy and Spain came samples of acute and convalescent COVID-19. The analysed material was cDNA or gDNA that came from T cells, B-cell-depleted T cells, or PBMCs.

Individuals drawn from around 25 US areas were about 18 to 89 years old. The protocol was immunoSEQ multiplex PCR, while the TCRdb copy is restricted to in-frame clones and leaves out a portion. The table lists more than 250,000 clones, around nine tenths of them singletons. The source of this sequence is a middle-aged woman who had recovered from COVID-19. Sequenced sample: PBMCs or T cells enriched from blood (not recorded which).

This CDR3 reads CASRGLAGGPKLYNEQFF. The CDR3 DNA is TGTGCCAGCAGGGGACTAGCGGGAGGACCGAAGCTGTACAATGAGCAGTTCTTC. The J gene is TRBJ2-1, the V gene TRBV27; 15 bases are a match to TRBD2. The germline V gene has CDR1 MNHEY and CDR2 SMNVEV (reference sequence). The CDR3 contains 18 residues. The junction had 10 bases not matched to a gene; V was cut back by 6 bases and J by 4 bases.